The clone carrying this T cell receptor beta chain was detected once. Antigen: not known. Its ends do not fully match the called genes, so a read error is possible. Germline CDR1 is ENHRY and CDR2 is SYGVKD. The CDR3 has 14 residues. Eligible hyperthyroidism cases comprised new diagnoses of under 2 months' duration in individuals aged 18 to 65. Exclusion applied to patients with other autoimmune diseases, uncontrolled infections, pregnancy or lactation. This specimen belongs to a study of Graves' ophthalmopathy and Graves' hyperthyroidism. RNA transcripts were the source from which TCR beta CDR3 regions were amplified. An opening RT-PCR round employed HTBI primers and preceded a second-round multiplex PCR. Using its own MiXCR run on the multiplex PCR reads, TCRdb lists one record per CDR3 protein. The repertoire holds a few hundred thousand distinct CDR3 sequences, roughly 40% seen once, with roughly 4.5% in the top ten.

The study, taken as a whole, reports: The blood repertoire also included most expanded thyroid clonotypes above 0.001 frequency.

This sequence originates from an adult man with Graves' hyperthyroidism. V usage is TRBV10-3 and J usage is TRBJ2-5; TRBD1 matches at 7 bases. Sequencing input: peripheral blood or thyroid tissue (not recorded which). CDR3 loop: CSANTGTAEETQYF. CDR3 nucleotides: TGCAGTGCTAATACCGGGACAGCTGAAGAGACCCAGTACTTC.